This T cell receptor beta chain was observed in a study of regulatory T cells in long-lasting Graves disease listed by TCRdb under 2021. Describing the broader study: Persistent Graves' disease was defined as persistently positive TSH receptor autoantibodies together with antithyroid drug treatment for over 5 years. Peripheral blood TCR sequencing and RNA sequencing compared persistent Graves' disease patients with newly diagnosed Graves' disease patients. The study was conducted in China and was registered as a clinical trial. A total of some 33 samples were covered by TCR sequencing, comprising roughly 13 persistent and around 20 newly diagnosed Graves' disease patients. Persistent Graves' disease patients in the clinical cohort had taken antithyroid drugs for approximately 10 years on average.

V loses 3 bases of germline sequence and J loses 4 bases, and the interval between the two ends is 6 bases. The CDR3 contains 12 residues, cysteine and phenylalanine counted. Solely the CDR3 DNA is kept, with 36 bases framed from the first base. The germline V gene encodes CDR1 SQVTM and CDR2 ANQGSEA. Library preparation was by multiplex PCR. Data came from an Illumina HiSeq 4000. iRepertoire HTBI primers and Arm-PCR amplification of CDR3 regions were used to construct TCR beta libraries. PCR products were gel purified before sequencing. Concerning the study's data processing: Gene usage analysis of CDR3 amino acid clonotypes relied on the roughly 60 TRBV and about 13 TRBJ segments identified across samples. COPE and FqMerger were used to merge the filtered high-quality paired reads into contigs. BLAST was used to align contigs to IMGT TRBV, TRBD and TRBJ reference genes, and CDR3 was defined according to IMGT. Any clonotype with a frequency above 0.1% was counted as a highly expanded clone. Shannon entropy served as the measure of repertoire diversity, while the Gini coefficient captured V-J evenness. A clonotype was considered public if more than one individual shared it. TCRdb handled the public reads itself, with Q25 trimming in fastp and clone calling in MiXCR, and kept productive beta chains. Each entry merges the rows of one CDR3 protein and shows their most common DNA and genes. TCRdb, rather than the study authors, made the V and J calls. The sample table records around 460,000 distinct CDR3 sequences; approximately 21% of these occur just once. Jointly, the top ten make up about 6.6% of the sample.

Study-wide conclusions, independent of this receptor: Compared with newly diagnosed patients, patients with persistent Graves' disease had lower TCR Shannon entropy and fewer highly expanded clones, which suggests clonal expansion. A larger number of public clonotypes was shared among persistent patients (around 2,700) than among newly diagnosed patients (roughly 930). Sequencing and analysis were limited to the TCR beta chain. As a limitation, the authors acknowledged that the small sample size may reduce accuracy. The study examined only peripheral blood because the primary lesion, thyroid tissue, could not be accessed. Preferential use of TRBV28, TRBJ1-2 and TRBJ2-5 was observed in persistent disease, whereas TRBV20-1 and TRBJ2-1 were favored in newly diagnosed disease.

On this clonotype itself: The target of this receptor is not known. No base-level quality is on record; no much larger clone is a single base apart.

The time point label for this specimen denotes: persistent/refractory GD, antithyroid drugs over 5 years with positive TRAb. For both TCR sequencing and RNA sequencing, RNA was extracted from PBMCs using TRIzol. The diagnosis of Graves' disease was made according to American Thyroid Association guidelines. The patients came from an endocrinology department in Xi'an, China. From each patient, nine milliliters of peripheral blood was collected into an EDTA anticoagulant tube. Ficoll Paque Plus density gradient separation was used to isolate PBMCs, and no further T cell sorting was performed. RNA quality was checked with an Agilent 2100 Bioanalyzer and agarose gel, and concentration with a NanoDrop 2000.

The clonotype was recovered from a female donor with Graves disease. The V and J genes are TRBV29-1 and TRBJ2-2; a tentative D call is TRBD2 (5 bases match). The input for sequencing was peripheral blood mononuclear cells (PBMCs), taken when the disease was refractory, from a patient treated with antithyroid drugs. The CDR3 has the sequence CSVDEGTGELFF. The nucleotide sequence reads as follows: TGCAGCGTTGATGAGGGCACCGGGGAGCTGTTTTTT.